This TCR beta chain was found in a study of cytomegalovirus exposure and HLA in healthy donors. Healthy bone marrow donors made up the donors. The PCR contained 60 Vbeta and 13 Jbeta primers. The assay was immunoSEQ multiplex PCR, and TCRdb's table has in-frame clones only and misses some. The sample carries about 160,000 clones, about 64% recorded once. The receptor was derived from an older woman in good health and CMV-seropositive. The sequencing sample was made of PBMCs.

The CDR3, as DNA: TGTGCCAGCAGTCCGCGGGTCAGTAGGAGCACAGATACGCAGTATTTT. It specifies CASSPRVSRSTDTQYF. This rearrangement joins TRBV28 to TRBJ2-3, with D perhaps TRBD2 (5 bases). CDR1 and CDR2 from the germline V gene are MDHEN and SYDVKM. V lost 5 bases to trimming and J lost 0 bases, with 15 bases between them. CDR3 length: 16 amino acids. The whole variable domain, filled in from reference TRBV28 and TRBJ2-3, reads DVKVTQSSRYLVKRTGEKVFLECVQDMDHENMFWYRQDPGLGLRLIYFSYDVKMKEKGDIPEGYSVSREKKERFSLILESASTNQTSMYLCASSPRVSRSTDTQYFGPGTRLTVL.